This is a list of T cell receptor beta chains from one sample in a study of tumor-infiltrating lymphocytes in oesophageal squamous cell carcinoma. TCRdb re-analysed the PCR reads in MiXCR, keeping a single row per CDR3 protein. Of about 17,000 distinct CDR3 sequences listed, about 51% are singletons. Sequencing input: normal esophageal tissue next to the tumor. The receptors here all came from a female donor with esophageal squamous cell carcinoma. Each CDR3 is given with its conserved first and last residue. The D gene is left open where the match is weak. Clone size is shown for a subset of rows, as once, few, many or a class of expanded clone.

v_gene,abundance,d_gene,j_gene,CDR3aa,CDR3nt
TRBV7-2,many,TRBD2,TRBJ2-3,CASRRTSGSTDTQYF,TGTGCCAGCAGGCGGACTAGCGGGAGCACAGATACGCAGTATTTT
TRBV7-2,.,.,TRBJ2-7,CASSLAEEYEQYF,TGTGCCAGCAGCTTAGCAGAGGAATACGAGCAGTACTTC
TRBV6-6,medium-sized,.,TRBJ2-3,CASSYKGVPTDTQYF,TGTGCCAGCAGTTACAAGGGGGTCCCCACAGATACGCAGTATTTT
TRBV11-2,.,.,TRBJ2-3,CASSQASDTQYF,TGTGCCAGCAGCCAAGCGTCAGATACGCAGTATTTT
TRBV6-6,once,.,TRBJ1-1,CASSLSKRINTEAFF,TGTGCCAGCAGTTTGTCAAAACGAATTAACACTGAAGCTTTCTTT
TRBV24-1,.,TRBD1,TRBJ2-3,CATSDGGTGLSTDTQYF,TGTGCCACCAGTGATGGGGGGACAGGGTTGTCGACAGATACGCAGTATTTT
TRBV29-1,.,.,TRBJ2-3,CSVEDLADTQYF,TGCAGCGTTGAAGATCTGGCAGATACGCAGTATTTT
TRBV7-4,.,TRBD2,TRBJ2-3,CASSTWGGRDTKYF,TGTGCCAGCAGCACTTGGGGGGGACGGGATACGAAGTATTTT
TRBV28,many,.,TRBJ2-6,CASSPTGANVLTF,TGTGCCAGCAGCCCCACCGGGGCCAACGTCCTGACTTTC
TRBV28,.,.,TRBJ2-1,CASSPSVYNEQFF,TGTGCCAGCAGCCCTTCCGTTTACAATGAGCAGTTCTTC
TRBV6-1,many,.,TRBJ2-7,CASQGGSFNEQYF,TGTGCCAGCCAAGGGGGAAGCTTCAACGAGCAGTACTTC
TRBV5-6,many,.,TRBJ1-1,CASMSAVNTEAFF,TGTGCCAGCATGTCAGCGGTGAACACTGAAGCTTTCTTT